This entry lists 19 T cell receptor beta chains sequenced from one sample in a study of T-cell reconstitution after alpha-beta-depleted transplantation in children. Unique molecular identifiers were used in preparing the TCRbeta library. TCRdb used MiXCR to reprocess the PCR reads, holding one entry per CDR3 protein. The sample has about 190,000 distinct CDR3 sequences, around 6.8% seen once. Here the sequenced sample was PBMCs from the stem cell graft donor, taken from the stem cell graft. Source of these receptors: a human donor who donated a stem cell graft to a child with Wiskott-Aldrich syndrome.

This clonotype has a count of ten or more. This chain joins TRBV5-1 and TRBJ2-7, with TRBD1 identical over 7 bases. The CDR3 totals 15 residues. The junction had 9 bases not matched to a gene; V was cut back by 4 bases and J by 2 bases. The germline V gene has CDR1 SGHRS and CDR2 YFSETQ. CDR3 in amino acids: CASSPTGTAPYEQYF. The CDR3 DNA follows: TGCGCCAGCAGCCCAACCGGGACAGCACCCTACGAGCAGTACTTC.

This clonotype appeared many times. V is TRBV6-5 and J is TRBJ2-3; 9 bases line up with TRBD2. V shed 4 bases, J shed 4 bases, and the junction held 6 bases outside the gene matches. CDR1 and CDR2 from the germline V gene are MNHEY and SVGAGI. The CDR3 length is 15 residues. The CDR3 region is CASSLAGVRADTQYF. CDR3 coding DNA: TGTGCCAGCAGTTTAGCGGGAGTTCGGGCAGATACGCAGTATTTT.

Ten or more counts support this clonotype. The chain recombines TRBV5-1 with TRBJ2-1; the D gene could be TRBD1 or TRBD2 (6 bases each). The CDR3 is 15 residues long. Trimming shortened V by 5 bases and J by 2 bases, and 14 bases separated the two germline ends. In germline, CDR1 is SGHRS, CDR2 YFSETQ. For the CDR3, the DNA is TGCGCCAGCAGTGAAGGGGGGACGACCTACAATGAGCAGTTCTTC. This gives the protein CASSEGGTTYNEQFF.

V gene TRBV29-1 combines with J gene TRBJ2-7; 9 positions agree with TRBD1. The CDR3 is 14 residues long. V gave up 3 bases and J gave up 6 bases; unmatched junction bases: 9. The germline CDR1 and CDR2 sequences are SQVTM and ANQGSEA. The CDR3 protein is CSVEYGTGFSEQYF. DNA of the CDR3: TGCAGCGTTGAGTATGGGACAGGGTTCAGCGAGCAGTACTTC.

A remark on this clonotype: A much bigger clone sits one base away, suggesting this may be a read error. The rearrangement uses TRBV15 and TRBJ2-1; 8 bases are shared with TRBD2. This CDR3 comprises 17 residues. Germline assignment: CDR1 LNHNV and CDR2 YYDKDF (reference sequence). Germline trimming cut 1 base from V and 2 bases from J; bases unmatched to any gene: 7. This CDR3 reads CATSRGGSGAAYNEQFF. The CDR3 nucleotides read TGTGCCACCAGCAGAGGGGGTAGCGGGGCCGCCTACAATGAGCAGTTCTTC.

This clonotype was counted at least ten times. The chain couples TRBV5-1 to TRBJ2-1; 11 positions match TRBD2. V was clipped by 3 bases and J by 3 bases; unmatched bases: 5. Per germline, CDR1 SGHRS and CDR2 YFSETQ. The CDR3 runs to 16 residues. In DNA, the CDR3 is TGCGCCAGCAGCTATAGCGGGGGGGCTCTCTACAATGAGCAGTTCTTC. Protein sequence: CASSYSGGALYNEQFF. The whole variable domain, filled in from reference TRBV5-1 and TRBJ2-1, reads KAGVTQTPRYLIKTRGQQVTLSCSPISGHRSVSWYQQTPGQGLQFLFEYFSETQRNKGNFPGRFSGRQFSNSRSEMNVSTLELGDSALYLCASSYSGGALYNEQFFGPGTRLTVL.

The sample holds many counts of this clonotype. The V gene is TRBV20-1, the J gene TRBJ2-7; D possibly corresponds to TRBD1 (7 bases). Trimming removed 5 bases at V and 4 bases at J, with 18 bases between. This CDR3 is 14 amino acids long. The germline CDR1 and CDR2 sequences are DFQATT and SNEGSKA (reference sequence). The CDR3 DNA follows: TGCAGTGCTGACATGGCAGGGGGGATTTACGAGCAGTACTTC. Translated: CSADMAGGIYEQYF.

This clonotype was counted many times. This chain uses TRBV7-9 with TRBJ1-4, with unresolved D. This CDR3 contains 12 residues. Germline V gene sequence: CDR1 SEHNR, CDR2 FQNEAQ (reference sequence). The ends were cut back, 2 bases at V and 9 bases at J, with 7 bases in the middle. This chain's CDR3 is CASSLLGQKLFF. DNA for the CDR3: TGTGCCAGCAGCTTACTTGGACAAAAACTGTTTTTT. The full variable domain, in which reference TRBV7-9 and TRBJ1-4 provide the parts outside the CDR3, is DTGVSQNPRHKITKRGQNVTFRCDPISEHNRLYWYRQTLGQGPEFLTYFQNEAQLEKSRLLSDRFSAERPKGSFSTLEIQRTEQGDSAMYLCASSLLGQKLFFGSGTQLSVL.

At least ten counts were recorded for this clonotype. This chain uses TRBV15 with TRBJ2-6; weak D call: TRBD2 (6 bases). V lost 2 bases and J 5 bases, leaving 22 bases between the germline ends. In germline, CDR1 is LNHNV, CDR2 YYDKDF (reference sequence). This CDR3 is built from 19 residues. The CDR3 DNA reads TGTGCCACCAGCAGACGGATGAAGGGGCCGGGGGAGAGGGCCAACGTCCTGACTTTC. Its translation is CATSRRMKGPGERANVLTF.

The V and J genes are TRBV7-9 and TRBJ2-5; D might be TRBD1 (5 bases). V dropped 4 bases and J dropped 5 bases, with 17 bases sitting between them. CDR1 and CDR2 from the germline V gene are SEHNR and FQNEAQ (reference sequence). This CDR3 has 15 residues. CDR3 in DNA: TGTGCCAGCAGCTCAAATTCCCAGGGTCCGGAGACCCAGTACTTC. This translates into CASSSNSQGPETQYF.

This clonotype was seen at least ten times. This chain's CDR3 is CASSPRGGGYNEQFF. The CDR3 DNA follows: TGTGCCAGCAGCCCCAGGGGTGGAGGGTACAATGAGCAGTTCTTC. The V and J genes are TRBV6-1 and TRBJ2-1; D possibly uses TRBD1 or TRBD2 (6 bases each). V lost 6 bases, J lost 4 bases, and 16 bases lay in between. The CDR3 runs 15 residues. Germline values: CDR1 MNHNS, CDR2 SASEGT.

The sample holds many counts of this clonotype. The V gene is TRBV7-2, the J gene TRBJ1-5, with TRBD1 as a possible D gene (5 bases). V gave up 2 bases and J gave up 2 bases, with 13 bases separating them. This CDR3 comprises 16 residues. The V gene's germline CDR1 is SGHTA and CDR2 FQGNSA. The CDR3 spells CASSLPKGLGNQPQHF. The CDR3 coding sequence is TGTGCCAGCAGCTTACCAAAGGGGCTAGGCAATCAGCCCCAGCATTTT.

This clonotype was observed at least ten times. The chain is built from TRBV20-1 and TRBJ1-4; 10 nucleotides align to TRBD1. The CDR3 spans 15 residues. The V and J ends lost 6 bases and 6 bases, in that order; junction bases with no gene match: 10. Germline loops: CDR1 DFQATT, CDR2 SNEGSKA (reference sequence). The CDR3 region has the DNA TGCAGTGCGCAAATCCAAGGACAGGGGGATGAAAAACTGTTTTTT. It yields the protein CSAQIQGQGDEKLFF.

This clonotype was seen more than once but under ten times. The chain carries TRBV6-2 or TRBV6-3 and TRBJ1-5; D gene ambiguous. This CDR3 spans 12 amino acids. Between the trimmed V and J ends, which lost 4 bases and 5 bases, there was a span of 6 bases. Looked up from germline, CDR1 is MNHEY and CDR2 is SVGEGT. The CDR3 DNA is TGTGCCAGCAGTTTCCGATATCAGCCCCAGCATTTT. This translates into CASSFRYQPQHF.

Here the CDR3 reads CASSLAGGPRAETQYF. The DNA for the CDR3 is TGCGCCAGCAGCTTGGCGGGGGGGCCGCGGGCGGAGACCCAGTACTTC. The chain links TRBV5-1 to TRBJ2-5; 8 bases match TRBD2. This CDR3 region has 16 residues. CDR1 is SGHRS and CDR2 is YFSETQ in the germline V gene. Losses at the gene ends were 0 bases for V and 5 bases for J; bases not matched to a gene: 9.

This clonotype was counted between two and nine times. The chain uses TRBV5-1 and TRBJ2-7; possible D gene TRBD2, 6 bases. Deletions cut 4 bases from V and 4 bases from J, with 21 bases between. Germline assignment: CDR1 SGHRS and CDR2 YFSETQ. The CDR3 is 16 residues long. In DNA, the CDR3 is TGCGCCAGCAGCCAAAGCCAAAACAGGAGGGGTTACGAGCAGTACTTC. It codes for CASSQSQNRRGYEQYF.

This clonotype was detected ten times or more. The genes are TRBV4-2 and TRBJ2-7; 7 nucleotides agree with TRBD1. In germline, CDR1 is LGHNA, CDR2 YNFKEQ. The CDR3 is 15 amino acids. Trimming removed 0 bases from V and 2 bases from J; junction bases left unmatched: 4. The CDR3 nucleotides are TGTGCCAGCAGCCAAGATTTTGGACAGGCCTACGAGCAGTACTTC. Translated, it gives CASSQDFGQAYEQYF.

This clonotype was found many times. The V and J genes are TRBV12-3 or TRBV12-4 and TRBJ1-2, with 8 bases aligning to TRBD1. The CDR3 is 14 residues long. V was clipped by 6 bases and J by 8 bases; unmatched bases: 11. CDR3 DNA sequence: TGTGCCAGCAGGGACACAGACAGGGGAGGCGGCTACACCTTC. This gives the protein CASRDTDRGGGYTF.

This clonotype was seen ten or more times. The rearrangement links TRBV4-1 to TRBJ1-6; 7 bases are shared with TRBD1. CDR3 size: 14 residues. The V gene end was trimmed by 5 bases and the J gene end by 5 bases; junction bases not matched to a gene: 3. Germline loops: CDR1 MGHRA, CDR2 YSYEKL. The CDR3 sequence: CASSYTGDNSPLHF. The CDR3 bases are TGCGCCAGCAGCTATACAGGGGATAATTCACCCCTCCACTTT.